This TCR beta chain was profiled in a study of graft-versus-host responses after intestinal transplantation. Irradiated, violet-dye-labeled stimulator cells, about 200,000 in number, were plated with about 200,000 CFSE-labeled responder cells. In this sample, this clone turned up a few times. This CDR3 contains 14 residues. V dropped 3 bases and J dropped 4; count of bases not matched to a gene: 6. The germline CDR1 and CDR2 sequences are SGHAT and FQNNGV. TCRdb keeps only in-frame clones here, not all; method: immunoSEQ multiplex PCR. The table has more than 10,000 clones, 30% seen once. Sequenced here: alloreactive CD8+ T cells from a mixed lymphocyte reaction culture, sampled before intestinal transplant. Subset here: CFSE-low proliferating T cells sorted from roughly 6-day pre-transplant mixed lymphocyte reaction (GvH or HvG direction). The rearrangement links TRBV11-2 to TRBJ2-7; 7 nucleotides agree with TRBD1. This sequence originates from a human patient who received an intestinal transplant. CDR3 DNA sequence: TGTGCCAGCAGCTTGACAGGGTCGGGGTACGAGCAGTACTTC. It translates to CASSLTGSGYEQYF.